These T cell receptor beta chains were read from a single sample in a study of control samples from healthy donors and cancer patients. The assay was immunoSEQ multiplex PCR, and TCRdb's table has in-frame clones only and misses some. The sample has about 130,000 clones, approximately 90% seen once. What was sequenced was blood. Receptors were obtained from a man aged 45-65 years in good health. CDR3s include the opening cysteine and the closing phenylalanine or tryptophan. A D gene is named only where the DNA matches it firmly. Only some rows state a clone size, as once, few, many or a class for expanded clones.

cdr3_aa: CASSLGGSEQFF
cdr3_nt: TGTGCCAGCAGCTTGGGGGGAAGTGAGCAGTTCTTC
v_call: TRBV5-6
d_call: NA
cdr3_length: 12
clone_size: few
j_call: TRBJ2-1

cdr3_aa: CASRGVNEQFF
cdr3_nt: TGTGCCAGCAGAGGTGTCAATGAGCAGTTCTTC
v_call: TRBV12-3/TRBV12-4
d_call: NA
cdr3_length: 11
clone_size: NA
j_call: TRBJ2-1

cdr3_aa: CASSYWGQGYHEQYF
cdr3_nt: TGTGCCAGCAGTTATTGGGGACAGGGTTACCACGAGCAGTACTTC
v_call: TRBV6-5
d_call: TRBD1
cdr3_length: 15
clone_size: NA
j_call: TRBJ2-7

cdr3_aa: CASSAFQETQYF
cdr3_nt: TGTGCCAGCAGTGCGTTCCAAGAGACCCAGTACTTC
v_call: TRBV2
d_call: NA
cdr3_length: 12
clone_size: NA
j_call: TRBJ2-5

cdr3_aa: CASSLISFTGELFF
cdr3_nt: TGTGCCAGCAGCTTAATCTCGTTCACCGGGGAGCTGTTTTTT
v_call: TRBV7-2
d_call: NA
cdr3_length: 14
clone_size: NA
j_call: TRBJ2-2

cdr3_aa: CASSQTSRTDTQYF
cdr3_nt: TGTGCCAGCAGCCAAACGTCCCGGACAGATACGCAGTATTTT
v_call: TRBV7-9
d_call: NA
cdr3_length: 14
clone_size: NA
j_call: TRBJ2-3

cdr3_aa: CASSHGQGGVSPLHF
cdr3_nt: TGTGCCAGCAGCCACGGACAGGGTGGAGTTTCACCCCTCCACTTT
v_call: TRBV14
d_call: TRBD1
cdr3_length: 15
clone_size: NA
j_call: TRBJ1-6

cdr3_aa: CASSPTGGDYTGELFF
cdr3_nt: TGTGCCAGCAGTCCTACAGGGGGCGATTACACCGGGGAGCTGTTTTTT
v_call: TRBV11-3
d_call: TRBD1
cdr3_length: 16
clone_size: NA
j_call: TRBJ2-2

cdr3_aa: CASSPLAAPNTGELFF
cdr3_nt: TGCGCCAGCAGCCCCTTAGCGGCCCCGAACACCGGGGAGCTGTTTTTT
v_call: TRBV5-1
d_call: NA
cdr3_length: 16
clone_size: NA
j_call: TRBJ2-2

cdr3_aa: CASRAGKYNEQFF
cdr3_nt: TGTGCCAGCCGGGCAGGGAAATACAATGAGCAGTTCTTC
v_call: TRBV6-5
d_call: NA
cdr3_length: 13
clone_size: NA
j_call: TRBJ2-1

cdr3_aa: CASSPGLAGGSYNEQFF
cdr3_nt: TGTGCCAGCAGCCCCGGACTAGCGGGGGGCTCCTACAATGAGCAGTTCTTC
v_call: TRBV4-2
d_call: TRBD2
cdr3_length: 17
clone_size: NA
j_call: TRBJ2-1

cdr3_aa: CASSDVLYSYEQYF
cdr3_nt: TGTGCCAGTTCGGACGTGTTGTACTCCTACGAGCAGTACTTC
v_call: TRBV2
d_call: NA
cdr3_length: 14
clone_size: NA
j_call: TRBJ2-7

cdr3_aa: CASSQPQGSYEQYF
cdr3_nt: TGTGCCAGCAGCCAACCACAGGGAAGCTACGAGCAGTACTTC
v_call: TRBV3-1/TRBV3-2
d_call: NA
cdr3_length: 14
clone_size: few
j_call: TRBJ2-7

cdr3_aa: CAISVTDFPSSYNEQFF
cdr3_nt: TGTGCCATCAGTGTGACGGATTTTCCGAGCTCCTACAATGAGCAGTTCTTC
v_call: TRBV10-3
d_call: NA
cdr3_length: 17
clone_size: NA
j_call: TRBJ2-1

cdr3_aa: CASSTVTGDSYEQYF
cdr3_nt: TGCGCCAGCAGCACCGTGACAGGGGACTCCTACGAGCAGTACTTC
v_call: TRBV5-1
d_call: TRBD1
cdr3_length: 15
clone_size: NA
j_call: TRBJ2-7

cdr3_aa: CSASPGTFSYEQYF
cdr3_nt: TGCAGTGCTAGTCCCGGGACGTTCTCCTACGAGCAGTACTTC
v_call: TRBV20-1
d_call: NA
cdr3_length: 14
clone_size: few
j_call: TRBJ2-7

cdr3_aa: CASSLNWDRGNSPLHF
cdr3_nt: TGTGCCAGCAGCTTAAATTGGGACAGGGGGAATTCACCCCTCCACTTT
v_call: TRBV7-8
d_call: TRBD1
cdr3_length: 16
clone_size: NA
j_call: TRBJ1-6

cdr3_aa: CASSLFSLSGANVLTF
cdr3_nt: TGTGCCAGCAGCTTGTTTTCCCTCTCTGGGGCCAACGTCCTGACTTTC
v_call: TRBV5-5
d_call: NA
cdr3_length: 16
clone_size: NA
j_call: TRBJ2-6

cdr3_aa: CATSESGRGGNQPQHF
cdr3_nt: TGTGCCACCAGTGAATCCGGACGTGGGGGCAATCAGCCCCAGCATTTT
v_call: TRBV24-1
d_call: NA
cdr3_length: 16
clone_size: NA
j_call: TRBJ1-5

cdr3_aa: CASSRIRQALVTEAFF
cdr3_nt: TGCGCCAGCAGCCGAATTAGACAGGCTCTGGTGACTGAAGCTTTCTTT
v_call: TRBV5-1
d_call: NA
cdr3_length: 16
clone_size: NA
j_call: TRBJ1-1

cdr3_aa: CAWTPRGGSYEQYF
cdr3_nt: TGTGCCTGGACTCCACGGGGGGGCTCCTACGAGCAGTACTTC
v_call: TRBV30
d_call: TRBD2
cdr3_length: 14
clone_size: NA
j_call: TRBJ2-7

cdr3_aa: CASSQEGARSNTGELFF
cdr3_nt: TGCGCCAGCAGCCAAGAAGGTGCGCGCTCCAACACCGGGGAGCTGTTTTTT
v_call: TRBV4-1
d_call: NA
cdr3_length: 17
clone_size: NA
j_call: TRBJ2-2

cdr3_aa: CATSDSRPETGGRNEQYF
cdr3_nt: TGTGCCACCAGTGACTCCAGACCCGAGACAGGGGGGCGTAACGAGCAGTACTTC
v_call: TRBV24-1
d_call: TRBD1
cdr3_length: 18
clone_size: NA
j_call: TRBJ2-7

cdr3_aa: CASSSLAGGWETQYF
cdr3_nt: TGTGCCAGCAGCTCACTAGCGGGGGGGTGGGAGACCCAGTACTTC
v_call: TRBV7-6
d_call: TRBD2
cdr3_length: 15
clone_size: NA
j_call: TRBJ2-5

cdr3_aa: CASSDGRDGDTEAFF
cdr3_nt: TGTGCCAGCAGTGACGGACGAGATGGGGACACTGAAGCTTTCTTT
v_call: TRBV25-1
d_call: NA
cdr3_length: 15
clone_size: NA
j_call: TRBJ1-1

cdr3_aa: CASSTEDRGGQPQHF
cdr3_nt: TGTGCCAGTAGTACCGAGGACAGGGGAGGGCAGCCCCAGCATTTT
v_call: TRBV19
d_call: TRBD1
cdr3_length: 15
clone_size: NA
j_call: TRBJ1-5

cdr3_aa: CASSSTGQWGTEAFF
cdr3_nt: TGTGCCAGCAGCTCCACGGGACAGTGGGGAACTGAAGCTTTCTTT
v_call: TRBV7-3
d_call: TRBD1
cdr3_length: 15
clone_size: NA
j_call: TRBJ1-1

cdr3_aa: CASSLSSGGIDTQYF
cdr3_nt: TGCGCCAGCAGCTTGTCGTCGGGGGGGATAGATACGCAGTATTTT
v_call: TRBV5-1
d_call: TRBD2
cdr3_length: 15
clone_size: NA
j_call: TRBJ2-3

cdr3_aa: CATRISGANVLTF
cdr3_nt: TGTGCCACCCGGATCTCTGGGGCCAACGTCCTGACTTTC
v_call: TRBV15
d_call: NA
cdr3_length: 13
clone_size: NA
j_call: TRBJ2-6

cdr3_aa: CASSTSGASYGYTF
cdr3_nt: TGTGCCAGCAGCACTTCCGGGGCCAGCTATGGCTACACCTTC
v_call: TRBV7-2
d_call: NA
cdr3_length: 14
clone_size: NA
j_call: TRBJ1-2

cdr3_aa: CASSTTGPGQGFYEQYF
cdr3_nt: TGTGCCAGCAGTACGACCGGCCCGGGACAGGGTTTTTACGAGCAGTACTTC
v_call: TRBV28
d_call: TRBD1
cdr3_length: 17
clone_size: NA
j_call: TRBJ2-7

cdr3_aa: CASSPLSFPPDTQYF
cdr3_nt: TGTGCCAGCTCACCACTTTCATTTCCTCCAGATACGCAGTATTTT
v_call: TRBV18
d_call: NA
cdr3_length: 15
clone_size: few
j_call: TRBJ2-3

cdr3_aa: CASSLALARGAGNTIYF
cdr3_nt: TGTGCCAGCAGCCTAGCGCTTGCCAGGGGGGCTGGAAACACCATATATTTT
v_call: TRBV7-8
d_call: TRBD1
cdr3_length: 17
clone_size: NA
j_call: TRBJ1-3

cdr3_aa: CASSLGQGKGEQYF
cdr3_nt: TGTGCCAGCAGCTTAGGACAGGGGAAGGGCGAGCAGTACTTC
v_call: TRBV13
d_call: TRBD1
cdr3_length: 14
clone_size: NA
j_call: TRBJ2-7

cdr3_aa: CASSLRASGAHNEQFF
cdr3_nt: TGCGCCAGCAGCCTGCGGGCTAGCGGGGCGCACAATGAGCAGTTCTTC
v_call: TRBV5-1
d_call: TRBD2
cdr3_length: 16
clone_size: NA
j_call: TRBJ2-1

cdr3_aa: CASSLEAHEDPTDTQYF
cdr3_nt: TGCGCCAGCAGCTTGGAGGCGCATGAGGATCCCACAGATACGCAGTATTTT
v_call: TRBV5-1
d_call: NA
cdr3_length: 17
clone_size: NA
j_call: TRBJ2-3

cdr3_aa: CASSLVGQGGQETQYF
cdr3_nt: TGTGCCAGCAGCTTGGTCGGACAGGGAGGTCAAGAGACCCAGTACTTC
v_call: TRBV5-6
d_call: TRBD1
cdr3_length: 16
clone_size: NA
j_call: TRBJ2-5

cdr3_aa: CASRPRAGYGYGYTF
cdr3_nt: TGTGCCAGTAGGCCCCGTGCAGGTTACGGCTATGGCTACACCTTC
v_call: TRBV19
d_call: NA
cdr3_length: 15
clone_size: NA
j_call: TRBJ1-2

cdr3_aa: CATWRQGTGGYGYTF
cdr3_nt: TGTGCCACCTGGAGGCAGGGGACAGGAGGCTATGGCTACACCTTC
v_call: TRBV6-5
d_call: TRBD1
cdr3_length: 15
clone_size: NA
j_call: TRBJ1-2

cdr3_aa: CASSLEGFNSPLHF
cdr3_nt: TGTGCCAGCAGCTTGGAGGGGTTTAATTCACCCCTCCACTTT
v_call: TRBV5-6
d_call: NA
cdr3_length: 14
clone_size: NA
j_call: TRBJ1-6

cdr3_aa: CASSLAFSGVWEQYF
cdr3_nt: TGCGCCAGCAGCCTGGCGTTTAGCGGGGTCTGGGAGCAGTACTTC
v_call: TRBV5-1
d_call: TRBD2
cdr3_length: 15
clone_size: NA
j_call: TRBJ2-7

cdr3_aa: CASSGDPTGVSSPLHF
cdr3_nt: TGTGCCAGCAGCGGGGACCCGACAGGAGTAAGTTCACCCCTCCACTTT
v_call: TRBV9
d_call: NA
cdr3_length: 16
clone_size: NA
j_call: TRBJ1-6

cdr3_aa: CASSYSGGLDSPLHF
cdr3_nt: TGTGCCAGCAGTTACTCGGGGGGGCTCGATTCACCCCTCCACTTT
v_call: TRBV6-5
d_call: NA
cdr3_length: 15
clone_size: NA
j_call: TRBJ1-6

cdr3_aa: CASSSRGGPETQYF
cdr3_nt: TGTGCCAGCAGTAGCCGGGGGGGGCCTGAGACCCAGTACTTC
v_call: TRBV6-4
d_call: TRBD2
cdr3_length: 14
clone_size: NA
j_call: TRBJ2-5

cdr3_aa: CASSADGDVKNIQYF
cdr3_nt: TGTGCCAGCAGTGCAGATGGGGATGTCAAAAACATTCAGTACTTC
v_call: TRBV27
d_call: NA
cdr3_length: 15
clone_size: once
j_call: TRBJ2-4

cdr3_aa: CATSGVGGNTEAFF
cdr3_nt: TGTGCCACCAGTGGAGTGGGGGGAAACACTGAAGCTTTCTTT
v_call: TRBV24-1
d_call: NA
cdr3_length: 14
clone_size: NA
j_call: TRBJ1-1

cdr3_aa: CASSFYRGGETQYF
cdr3_nt: TGTGCCAGCAGCTTTTACAGGGGAGGTGAGACCCAGTACTTC
v_call: TRBV7-9
d_call: NA
cdr3_length: 14
clone_size: NA
j_call: TRBJ2-5

cdr3_aa: CASSFGTAYGYTF
cdr3_nt: TGTGCCAGCAGCTTCGGGACAGCCTATGGCTACACCTTC
v_call: TRBV7-6
d_call: TRBD1
cdr3_length: 13
clone_size: NA
j_call: TRBJ1-2

cdr3_aa: CASTVQGIQGYTF
cdr3_nt: TGTGCCAGCACCGTACAGGGGATACAAGGCTACACCTTC
v_call: TRBV28
d_call: TRBD1
cdr3_length: 13
clone_size: once
j_call: TRBJ1-2

cdr3_aa: CASSIVVRGRVDTEAFF
cdr3_nt: TGTGCCAGTAGTATAGTCGTTCGGGGCAGGGTGGACACTGAAGCTTTCTTT
v_call: TRBV19
d_call: NA
cdr3_length: 17
clone_size: NA
j_call: TRBJ1-1

cdr3_aa: CASSQTGGIGETQYF
cdr3_nt: TGTGCCAGCAGCCAGACAGGGGGCATAGGAGAGACCCAGTACTTC
v_call: TRBV7-2
d_call: TRBD1
cdr3_length: 15
clone_size: NA
j_call: TRBJ2-5

cdr3_aa: CASSIQGSNQPQHF
cdr3_nt: TGTGCCAGCAGTATACAGGGTAGCAATCAGCCCCAGCATTTT
v_call: TRBV6-5
d_call: NA
cdr3_length: 14
clone_size: NA
j_call: TRBJ1-5

cdr3_aa: CASSEDTGNNEQFF
cdr3_nt: TGTGCCAGCAGTGAGGACACGGGAAACAATGAGCAGTTCTTC
v_call: TRBV2
d_call: NA
cdr3_length: 14
clone_size: NA
j_call: TRBJ2-1

cdr3_aa: CASTSRSRFHEQYF
cdr3_nt: TGTGCCAGCACCTCGAGATCCCGCTTCCACGAGCAGTACTTC
v_call: TRBV6-5
d_call: NA
cdr3_length: 14
clone_size: NA
j_call: TRBJ2-7

cdr3_aa: CASSWAGASYEQYF
cdr3_nt: TGTGCCAGCAGCTGGGCCGGAGCCTCCTACGAGCAGTACTTC
v_call: TRBV11-2
d_call: NA
cdr3_length: 14
clone_size: NA
j_call: TRBJ2-7

cdr3_aa: CASLSDRTYEQYF
cdr3_nt: TGTGCCAGCCTTAGCGACAGAACTTACGAGCAGTACTTC
v_call: TRBV6-5
d_call: NA
cdr3_length: 13
clone_size: NA
j_call: TRBJ2-7

cdr3_aa: CASSLRLTGILRQYF
cdr3_nt: TGTGCCAGCAGTTTACGCCTAACAGGCATCCTAAGACAGTACTTC
v_call: TRBV28
d_call: NA
cdr3_length: 15
clone_size: NA
j_call: TRBJ2-7

cdr3_aa: CASSQGTPSNQPQHF
cdr3_nt: TGCGCCAGCAGCCAAGGTACCCCGAGCAATCAGCCCCAGCATTTT
v_call: TRBV4-1
d_call: NA
cdr3_length: 15
clone_size: NA
j_call: TRBJ1-5

cdr3_aa: CASSFGGTQYF
cdr3_nt: TGTGCCAGCAGCTTTGGGGGGACTCAGTACTTC
v_call: TRBV11-3
d_call: NA
cdr3_length: 11
clone_size: NA
j_call: TRBJ2-5

cdr3_aa: CASSLEAGRGGELFF
cdr3_nt: TGCGCCAGCAGCTTGGAAGCGGGCCGGGGCGGGGAGCTGTTTTTT
v_call: TRBV5-1
d_call: NA
cdr3_length: 15
clone_size: NA
j_call: TRBJ2-2